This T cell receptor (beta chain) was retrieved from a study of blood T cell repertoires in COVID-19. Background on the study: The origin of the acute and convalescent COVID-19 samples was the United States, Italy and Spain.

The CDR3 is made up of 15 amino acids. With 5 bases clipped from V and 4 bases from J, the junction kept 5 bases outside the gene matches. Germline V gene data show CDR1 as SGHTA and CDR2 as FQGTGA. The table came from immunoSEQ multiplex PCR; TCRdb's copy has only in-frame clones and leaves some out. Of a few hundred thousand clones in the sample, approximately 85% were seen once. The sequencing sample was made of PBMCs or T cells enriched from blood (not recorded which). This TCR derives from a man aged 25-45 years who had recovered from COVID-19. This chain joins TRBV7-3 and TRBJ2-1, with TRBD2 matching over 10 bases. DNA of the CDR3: TGTGCCAGCAGCCCCGGACTAGCGGCATACAATGAGCAGTTCTTC. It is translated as CASSPGLAAYNEQFF.